This TCR beta chain was identified during a study of blood T cell repertoires in COVID-19. Study-level information: Sites in the United States, Italy and Spain provided acute and convalescent COVID-19 samples.

The CDR3 is made up of 12 amino acids. The V gene's germline CDR1 is SNHLY and CDR2 FYNNEI. V lost 5 bases and J lost 5; bases outside the gene matches: 3. Authors' data handling: Amplification from reference gene primers served as the basis for estimated nucleated cell counts. Profiled with immunoSEQ multiplex PCR; TCRdb holds only in-frame clones, not every one. V and J calls and clone size come straight from that table; D and trimming were deduced from the DNA. This sample carries 130,000 to 150,000 clones, around four fifths of them seen once, and the ten largest clones take 6.2%. The participants were between roughly 18 and 100 years old and came from 20 to 30 US areas.

What was sequenced was PBMCs or T cells enriched from blood (not recorded which). The receptor's source is a woman aged 40 to 49 who had recovered from COVID-19. V usage is TRBV2 and J usage is TRBJ2-7; 7 bases match TRBD1. The CDR3 DNA reads as TGTGCCAGCAGTTCAGGGGGTAACGAGCAGTACTTC. This gives the protein CASSSGGNEQYF.